A single sample gave rise to the 10 T cell receptor beta chains below, sequenced in a study of blood T cell repertoires in COVID-19 (dated by TCRdb to 2019 to 2021). The library was made by the immunoSEQ multiplex PCR assay. Here the immuneACCESS table is served through TCRdb, limited to in-frame sequences with V and J called. Missing clones are a known gap in these copies; in checked studies unresolved V genes cover under half, and the rest lacks a known reason. Within this sample are about 100,000 clones, with around four fifths of them counted one time only. Roughly 15% of the sample belongs to the ten largest clones. Source material: peripheral blood. These receptors were obtained from a human donor in a cohort sampled during active COVID-19.

The chain uses TRBV3-1 (or the pseudogene TRBV3-2) and TRBJ1-1; TRBD1 agrees at 7 bases. Germline-derived CDR1 and CDR2 are LGHDT and YNNKEL (reference sequence). J lost 5 bases, V lost 3 bases, and 6 bases had no gene match. This CDR3 spans 14 amino acids. The CDR3 DNA is TGTGCCAGCAGCCAGAACAACAGGGGAACTGAAGCTTTCTTT. This translates into CASSQNNRGTEAFF.

The chain joins TRBV28 to TRBJ1-3; 9 nucleotides match TRBD1. This CDR3 contains 15 residues. Germline V gene lookup returns CDR1 MDHEN and CDR2 SYDVKM. Trimming at V came to 5 bases and at J to 2 bases, leaving 4 bases not matched to a gene. The CDR3 coding sequence is TGTGCCAGCAGTCGGGACAGGGTAACTGGAAACACCATATATTTT. The encoded protein is CASSRDRVTGNTIYF.

The chain employs TRBV6-2 or TRBV6-3 and TRBJ2-7, with D unresolved. The CDR3 contains 11 residues. Germline V CDR1 and CDR2: MNHEY, SVGEGT. Trimming shortened V by 4 bases and J by 5 bases, and 6 bases separated the two germline ends. Here the CDR3 DNA reads TGTGCCAGCAGTTTTCGCGACGAGCAGTACTTC. This translates into CASSFRDEQYF.

Ten or more counts support this clone. This chain's CDR3 is CASSYSRVYNEQFF. The CDR3 DNA follows: TGTGCCAGCAGTTACTCGAGGGTCTACAATGAGCAGTTCTTC. The gene calls are TRBV6-6 and TRBJ2-1, with a weak D call TRBD2 (5 bases). Germline assignment: CDR1 MNHNY and CDR2 SVGAGI (reference sequence). The germline V and J ends were trimmed by 0 bases and 3 bases, with 6 bases remaining between them. The CDR3 is 14 amino acids.

The count of this clone is one. This chain connects TRBV5-6 to TRBJ2-2; D is undetermined. Germline V gives CDR1 SGHDT, CDR2 YYEEEE. Trimming took off 1 base at V and 4 bases at J, with 14 bases between the two ends. This CDR3 has 16 residues. In DNA, the CDR3 is TGTGCCAGCAGCTTGCGGCAGGTTGCGACCACCGGGGAGCTGTTTTTT. It yields the protein CASSLRQVATTGELFF. The whole variable domain, filled in from reference TRBV5-6 and TRBJ2-2, reads DAGVTQSPTHLIKTRGQQVTLRCSPKSGHDTVSWYQQALGQGPQFIFQYYEEEERQRGNFPDRFSGHQFPNYSSELNVNALLLGDSALYLCASSLRQVATTGELFFGEGSRLTVL.

The gene calls are TRBV27 and TRBJ2-1, with 7 nucleotides matching TRBD2. Germline-derived CDR1 and CDR2 are MNHEY and SMNVEV (reference sequence). The V gene end was trimmed by 6 bases and the J gene end by 3 bases; junction bases not matched to a gene: 8. CDR3 length: 15 amino acids. CDR3 sequence: CASSTRGTIYNEQFF. The CDR3 region has the DNA TGTGCCAGCAGCACACGCGGGACTATCTACAATGAGCAGTTCTTC.

The chain uses TRBV28 and TRBJ1-5; 9 positions agree with TRBD1. Trimming cost V 2 bases and J 0 bases; bases outside gene matches: 5. CDR3 length equals 17 residues. Germline V gene data show CDR1 as MDHEN and CDR2 as SYDVKM. The CDR3 is CASSLGTGRDSNQPQHF. Written as DNA, the CDR3 is TGTGCCAGCAGTTTAGGGACAGGGCGGGATAGCAATCAGCCCCAGCATTTT.

CDR3 sequence: CASSRTGEGTEAFF. The CDR3 DNA reads TGTGCCAGCAGTAGGACAGGGGAGGGCACTGAAGCTTTCTTT. The rearrangement uses TRBV25-1 and TRBJ1-1; TRBD1 aligns across 9 bases. The CDR3 runs to 14 residues. Per germline, CDR1 MGHDK and CDR2 SYGVNS. J lost 4 bases, V lost 5 bases, and 5 bases had no gene match.

This chain connects TRBV7-9 to TRBJ2-3; the D is unclear. The CDR3 is 14 residues long. Per germline, CDR1 SEHNR and CDR2 FQNEAQ (reference sequence). With 4 bases removed from V and 14 bases from J, the gap between germline ends came to 22 bases. The CDR3, as DNA: TGTGCCAGCAGCTCCCACTCGAGCCAATCAAGCCCGTATTTT. It translates to CASSSHSSQSSPYF. The full variable domain, rest sourced from reference TRBV7-9 and TRBJ2-3, is DTGVSQNPRHKITKRGQNVTFRCDPISEHNRLYWYRQTLGQGPEFLTYFQNEAQLEKSRLLSDRFSAERPKGSFSTLEIQRTEQGDSAMYLCASSSHSSQSSPYFGPGTRLTVL.

J is TRBJ1-3 and V is TRBV28; no clear D gene. The CDR3 is 15 amino acids. V was clipped by 4 bases and J by 1 base, with 11 bases between them. Germline loops: CDR1 MDHEN, CDR2 SYDVKM. The CDR3 is CASSSRSGSGNTIYF. DNA for the CDR3: TGTGCCAGCAGTTCACGGTCGGGTTCTGGAAACACCATATATTTT.